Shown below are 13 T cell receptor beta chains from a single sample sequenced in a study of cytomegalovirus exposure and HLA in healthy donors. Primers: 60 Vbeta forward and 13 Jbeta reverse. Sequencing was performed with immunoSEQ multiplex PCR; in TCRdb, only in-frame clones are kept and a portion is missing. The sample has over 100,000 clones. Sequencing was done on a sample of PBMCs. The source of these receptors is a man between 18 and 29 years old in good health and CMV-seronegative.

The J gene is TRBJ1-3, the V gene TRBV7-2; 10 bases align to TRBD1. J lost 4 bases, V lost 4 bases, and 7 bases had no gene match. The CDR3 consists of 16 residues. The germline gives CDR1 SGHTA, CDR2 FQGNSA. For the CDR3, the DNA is TGTGCCAGCAGCTCCCACCGGGACAGGGGAGGAAACACCATATATTTT. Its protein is CASSSHRDRGGNTIYF.

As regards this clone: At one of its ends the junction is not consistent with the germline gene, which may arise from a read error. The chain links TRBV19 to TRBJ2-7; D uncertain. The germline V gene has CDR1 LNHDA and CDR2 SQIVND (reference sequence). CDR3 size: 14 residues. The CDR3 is CASTPGLRSSEQYF. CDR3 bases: TGTGCCAGTACACCCGGGTTAAGGTCCTCCGAGCAGTACTTC. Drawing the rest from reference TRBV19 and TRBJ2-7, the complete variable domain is DGGITQSPKYLFRKEGQNVTLSCEQNLNHDAMYWYRQDPGQGLRLIYYSQIVNDFQKGDIAEGYSVSREKKESFPLTVTSAQKNPTAFYLCASTPGLRSSEQYFGPGTRLTVT.

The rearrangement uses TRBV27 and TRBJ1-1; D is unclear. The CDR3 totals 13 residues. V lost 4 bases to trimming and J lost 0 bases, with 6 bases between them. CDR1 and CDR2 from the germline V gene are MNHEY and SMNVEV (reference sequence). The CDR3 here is CASSSTVNTEAFF. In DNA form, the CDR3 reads TGTGCCAGCAGTTCGACTGTGAACACTGAAGCTTTCTTT.

The CDR3 DNA follows: TGTGCCAGCAGCTTTATGATCGCCGGGTATAATGAGCAGTTCTTC. Its translation: CASSFMIAGYNEQFF. V and J are TRBV5-6 and TRBJ2-1; D unclear. Between the trimmed V and J ends, which lost 2 bases and 7 bases, there was a span of 16 bases. Germline assignment: CDR1 SGHDT and CDR2 YYEEEE. The CDR3 length is 15 residues.

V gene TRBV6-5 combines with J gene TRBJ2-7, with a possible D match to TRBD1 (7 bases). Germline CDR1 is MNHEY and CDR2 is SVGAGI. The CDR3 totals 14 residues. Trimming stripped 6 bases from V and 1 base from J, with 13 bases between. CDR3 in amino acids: CASRRDSASYEQYF. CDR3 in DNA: TGTGCCAGCAGGCGGGACAGTGCATCCTACGAGCAGTACTTC.

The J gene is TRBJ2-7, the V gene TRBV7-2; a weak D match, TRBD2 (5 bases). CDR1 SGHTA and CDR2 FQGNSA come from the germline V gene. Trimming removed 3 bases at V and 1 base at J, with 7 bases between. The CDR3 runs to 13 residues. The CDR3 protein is CASSLDWSYEQYF. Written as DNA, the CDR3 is TGTGCCAGCAGCTTGGACTGGTCCTACGAGCAGTACTTC.

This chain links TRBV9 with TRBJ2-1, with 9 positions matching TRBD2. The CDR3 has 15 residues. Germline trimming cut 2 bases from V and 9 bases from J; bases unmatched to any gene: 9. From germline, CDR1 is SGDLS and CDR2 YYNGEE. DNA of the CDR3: TGTGCCAGCAGCGTCGTAGCGGGAGTAGGCGTTGAGCAGTTCTTC. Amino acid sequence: CASSVVAGVGVEQFF.

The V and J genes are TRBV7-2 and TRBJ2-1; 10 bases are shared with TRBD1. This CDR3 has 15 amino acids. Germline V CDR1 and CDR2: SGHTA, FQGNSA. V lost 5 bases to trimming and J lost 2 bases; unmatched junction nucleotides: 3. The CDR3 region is CASSLDRGPYNEQFF. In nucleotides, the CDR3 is TGTGCCAGCAGCCTCGACAGGGGGCCCTACAATGAGCAGTTCTTC.

CDR3 in amino acids: CASSPRRQIGYGYTF. Here the CDR3 DNA reads TGTGCCAGCAGCCCACGCCGACAGATCGGCTATGGCTACACCTTC. The chain employs TRBV5-6 and TRBJ1-2; a weak D match, TRBD1 (5 bases). Trimming left V 4 bases short and J 4 bases short, with 17 bases between. The CDR3 loop spans 15 amino acids. CDR1 is SGHDT and CDR2 is YYEEEE in the germline V gene.

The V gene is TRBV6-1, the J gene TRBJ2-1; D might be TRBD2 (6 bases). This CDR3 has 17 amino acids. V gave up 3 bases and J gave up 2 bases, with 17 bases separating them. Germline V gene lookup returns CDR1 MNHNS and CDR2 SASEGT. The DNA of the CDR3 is TGTGCCAGCAGTGAGATTAGCGGAGGGAGGACCTACAATGAGCAGTTCTTC. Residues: CASSEISGGRTYNEQFF.

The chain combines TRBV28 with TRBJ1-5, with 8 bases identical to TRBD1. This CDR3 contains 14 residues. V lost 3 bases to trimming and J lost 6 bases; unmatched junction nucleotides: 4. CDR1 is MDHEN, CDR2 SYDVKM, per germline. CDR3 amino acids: CASSFSGGRQPQHF. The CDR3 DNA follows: TGTGCCAGCAGTTTCTCAGGGGGCCGTCAGCCCCAGCATTTT. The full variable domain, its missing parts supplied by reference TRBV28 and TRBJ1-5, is DVKVTQSSRYLVKRTGEKVFLECVQDMDHENMFWYRQDPGLGLRLIYFSYDVKMKEKGDIPEGYSVSREKKERFSLILESASTNQTSMYLCASSFSGGRQPQHFGDGTRLSIL.

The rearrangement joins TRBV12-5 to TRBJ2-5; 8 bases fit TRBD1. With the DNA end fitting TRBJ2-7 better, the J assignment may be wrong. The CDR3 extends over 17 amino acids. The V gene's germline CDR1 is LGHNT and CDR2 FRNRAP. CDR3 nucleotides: TGTGCTAGTGGTTTGTTCCTCGGACAGGGTTTATCATACGAGCAGTACTTC. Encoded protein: CASGLFLGQGLSYEQYF.

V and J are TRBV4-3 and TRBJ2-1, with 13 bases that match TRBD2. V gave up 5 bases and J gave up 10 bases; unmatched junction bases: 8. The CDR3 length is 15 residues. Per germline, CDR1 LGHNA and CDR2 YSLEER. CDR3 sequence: CASSNGLAGAWEQFF. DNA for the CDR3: TGCGCCAGCAGCAACGGACTAGCGGGGGCCTGGGAGCAGTTCTTC.